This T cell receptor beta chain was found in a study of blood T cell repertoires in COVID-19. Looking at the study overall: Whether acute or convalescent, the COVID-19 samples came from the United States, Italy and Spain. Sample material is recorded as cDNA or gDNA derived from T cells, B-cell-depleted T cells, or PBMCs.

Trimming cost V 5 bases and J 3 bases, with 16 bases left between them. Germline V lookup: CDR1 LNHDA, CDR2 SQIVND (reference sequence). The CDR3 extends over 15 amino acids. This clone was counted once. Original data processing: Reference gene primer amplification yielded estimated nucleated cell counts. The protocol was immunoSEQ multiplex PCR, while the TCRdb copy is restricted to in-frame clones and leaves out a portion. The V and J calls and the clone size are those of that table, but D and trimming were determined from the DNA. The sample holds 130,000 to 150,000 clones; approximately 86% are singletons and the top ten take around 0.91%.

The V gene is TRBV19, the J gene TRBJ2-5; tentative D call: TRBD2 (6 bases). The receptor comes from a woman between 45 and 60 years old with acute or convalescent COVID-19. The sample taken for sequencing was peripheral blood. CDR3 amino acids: CASSPAWGEKETQYF. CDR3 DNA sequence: TGTGCCAGTAGTCCGGCTTGGGGGGAAAAAGAGACCCAGTACTTC.